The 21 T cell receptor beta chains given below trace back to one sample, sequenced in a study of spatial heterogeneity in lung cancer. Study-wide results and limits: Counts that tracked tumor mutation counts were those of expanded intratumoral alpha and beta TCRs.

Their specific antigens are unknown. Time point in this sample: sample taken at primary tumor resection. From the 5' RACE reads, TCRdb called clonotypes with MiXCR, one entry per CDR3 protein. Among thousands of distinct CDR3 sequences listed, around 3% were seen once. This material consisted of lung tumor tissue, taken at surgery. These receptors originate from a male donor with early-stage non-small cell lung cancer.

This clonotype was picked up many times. The CDR3 region is CSAREGQANQPQHF. The CDR3 DNA is TGCAGTGCTAGAGAGGGACAGGCCAATCAGCCCCAGCATTTT. The chain joins TRBV20-1 to TRBJ1-5; 8 bases are a match to TRBD1. This CDR3 contains 14 residues. V trimming: 0 bases; J trimming: 3 bases; junction bases outside the gene matches: 1. Germline loops: CDR1 DFQATT, CDR2 SNEGSKA (reference sequence).

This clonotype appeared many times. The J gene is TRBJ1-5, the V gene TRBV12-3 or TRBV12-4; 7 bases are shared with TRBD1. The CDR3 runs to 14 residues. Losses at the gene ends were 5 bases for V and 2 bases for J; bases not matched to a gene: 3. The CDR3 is CASSITGGNQPQHF. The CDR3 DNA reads TGTGCCAGCAGTATCACAGGGGGCAATCAGCCCCAGCATTTT.

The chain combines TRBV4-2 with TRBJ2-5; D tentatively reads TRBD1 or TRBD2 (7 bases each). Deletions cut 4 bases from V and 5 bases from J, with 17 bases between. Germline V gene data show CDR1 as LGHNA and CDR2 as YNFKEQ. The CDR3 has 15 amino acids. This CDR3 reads CASSPGGGADETQYF. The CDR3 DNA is TGTGCCAGCAGCCCAGGGGGGGGGGCCGATGAGACCCAGTACTTC.

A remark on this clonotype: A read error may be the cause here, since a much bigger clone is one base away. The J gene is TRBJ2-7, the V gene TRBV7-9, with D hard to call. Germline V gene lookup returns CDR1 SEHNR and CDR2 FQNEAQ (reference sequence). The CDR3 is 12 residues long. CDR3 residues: CASSLAPKIPIF. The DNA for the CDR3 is TGTGCCAGCAGCTTAGCCCCCAAGATACCCATCTTC.

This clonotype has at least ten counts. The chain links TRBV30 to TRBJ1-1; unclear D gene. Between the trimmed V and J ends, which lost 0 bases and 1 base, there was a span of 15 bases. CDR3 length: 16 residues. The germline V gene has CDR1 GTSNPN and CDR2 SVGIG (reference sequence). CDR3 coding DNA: TGTGCCTGGAGTGTACGGAGGAACTTGGGGAACACTGAAGCTTTCTTT. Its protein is CAWSVRRNLGNTEAFF.

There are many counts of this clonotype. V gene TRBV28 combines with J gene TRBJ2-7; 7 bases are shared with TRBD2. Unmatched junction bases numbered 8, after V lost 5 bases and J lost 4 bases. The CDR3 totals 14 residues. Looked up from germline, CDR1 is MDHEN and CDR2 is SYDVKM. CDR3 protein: CASSDREEEYEQYF. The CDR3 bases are TGTGCCAGCAGTGACCGGGAGGAAGAGTACGAGCAGTACTTC.

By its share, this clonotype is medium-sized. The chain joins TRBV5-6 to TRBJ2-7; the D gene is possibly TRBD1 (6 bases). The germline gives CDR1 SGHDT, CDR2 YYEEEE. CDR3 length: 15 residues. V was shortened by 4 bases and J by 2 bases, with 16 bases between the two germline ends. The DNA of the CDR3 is TGTGCCAGCAGCCCCGGGCAGGGGTGGGCCTACGAGCAGTACTTC. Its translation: CASSPGQGWAYEQYF.

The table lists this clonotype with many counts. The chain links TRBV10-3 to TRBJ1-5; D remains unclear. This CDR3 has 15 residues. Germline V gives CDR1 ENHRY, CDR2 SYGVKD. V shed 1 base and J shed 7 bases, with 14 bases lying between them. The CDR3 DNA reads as TGTGCCATCAGTGAGTTTAGTCAGAGCGGGCAGCCCCAGCATTTT. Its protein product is CAISEFSQSGQPQHF.

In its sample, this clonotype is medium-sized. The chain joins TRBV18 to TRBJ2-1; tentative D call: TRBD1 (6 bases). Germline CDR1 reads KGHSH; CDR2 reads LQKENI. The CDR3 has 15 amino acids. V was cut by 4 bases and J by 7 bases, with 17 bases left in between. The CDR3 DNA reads TGTGCCAGCTCACAATACAGGGAGCGTTGGAATGAGCAGTTCTTC. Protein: CASSQYRERWNEQFF. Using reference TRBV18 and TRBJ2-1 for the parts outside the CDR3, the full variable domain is NAGVMQNPRHLVRRRGQEARLRCSPMKGHSHVYWYRQLPEEGLKFMVYLQKENIIDESGMPKERFSAEFPKEGPSILRIQQVVRGDSAAYFCASSQYRERWNEQFFGPGTRLTVL.

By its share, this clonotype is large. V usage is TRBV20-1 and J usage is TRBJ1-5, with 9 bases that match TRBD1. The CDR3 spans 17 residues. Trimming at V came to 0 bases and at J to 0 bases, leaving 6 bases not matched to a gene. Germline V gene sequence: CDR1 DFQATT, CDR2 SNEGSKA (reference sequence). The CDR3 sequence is CSARDLDRGLSNQPQHF. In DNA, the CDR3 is TGCAGTGCTAGAGATCTGGACAGGGGACTTAGCAATCAGCCCCAGCATTTT.

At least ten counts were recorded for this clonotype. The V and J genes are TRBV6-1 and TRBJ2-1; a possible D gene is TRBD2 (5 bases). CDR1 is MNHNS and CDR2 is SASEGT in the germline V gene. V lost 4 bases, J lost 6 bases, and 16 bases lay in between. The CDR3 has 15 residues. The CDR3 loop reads CASSVRSGPANEQFF. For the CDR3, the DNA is TGTGCCAGCAGTGTGAGGAGCGGTCCAGCCAATGAGCAGTTCTTC.

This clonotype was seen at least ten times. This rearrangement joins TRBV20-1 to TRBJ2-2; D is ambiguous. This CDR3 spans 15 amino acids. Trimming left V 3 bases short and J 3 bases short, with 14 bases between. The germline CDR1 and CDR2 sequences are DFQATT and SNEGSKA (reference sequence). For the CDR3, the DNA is TGCAGTGCTAGTCAAAGACAATACCACACCGGGGAGCTGTTTTTT. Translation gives CSASQRQYHTGELFF.

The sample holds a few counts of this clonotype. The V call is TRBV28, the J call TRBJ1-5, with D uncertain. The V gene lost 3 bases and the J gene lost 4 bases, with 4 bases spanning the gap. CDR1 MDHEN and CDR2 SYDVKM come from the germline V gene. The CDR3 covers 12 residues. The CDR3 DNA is TGTGCCAGCAGTTTTGGGAATCAGCCCCAGCATTTT. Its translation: CASSFGNQPQHF.

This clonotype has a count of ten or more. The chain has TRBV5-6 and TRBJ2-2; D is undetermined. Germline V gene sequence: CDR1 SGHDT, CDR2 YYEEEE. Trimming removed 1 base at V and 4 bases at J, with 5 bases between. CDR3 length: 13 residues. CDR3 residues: CASSLPVTGELFF. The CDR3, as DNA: TGTGCCAGCAGCTTGCCGGTCACCGGGGAGCTGTTTTTT. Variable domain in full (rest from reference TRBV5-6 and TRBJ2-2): DAGVTQSPTHLIKTRGQQVTLRCSPKSGHDTVSWYQQALGQGPQFIFQYYEEEERQRGNFPDRFSGHQFPNYSSELNVNALLLGDSALYLCASSLPVTGELFFGEGSRLTVL.

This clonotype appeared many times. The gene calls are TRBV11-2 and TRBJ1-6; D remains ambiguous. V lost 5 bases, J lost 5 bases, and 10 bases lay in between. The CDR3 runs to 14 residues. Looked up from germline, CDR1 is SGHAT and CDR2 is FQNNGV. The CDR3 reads CASSTGPDNSPLHF. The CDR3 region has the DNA TGTGCCAGCAGCACCGGGCCAGATAATTCACCCCTCCACTTT.

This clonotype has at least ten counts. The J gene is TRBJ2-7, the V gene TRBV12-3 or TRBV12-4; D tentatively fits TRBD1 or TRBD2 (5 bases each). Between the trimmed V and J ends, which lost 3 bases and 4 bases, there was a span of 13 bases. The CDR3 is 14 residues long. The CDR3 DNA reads TGTGCCAGCAGTTTTGGGACGAGCGAGTACGAGCAGTACTTC. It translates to CASSFGTSEYEQYF.

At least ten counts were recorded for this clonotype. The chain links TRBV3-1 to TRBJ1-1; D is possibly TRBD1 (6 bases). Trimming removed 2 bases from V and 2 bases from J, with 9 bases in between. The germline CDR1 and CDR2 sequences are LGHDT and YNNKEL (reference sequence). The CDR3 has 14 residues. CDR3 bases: TGTGCCAGCAGCCAACTACAGGGAAACACTGAAGCTTTCTTT. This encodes CASSQLQGNTEAFF.

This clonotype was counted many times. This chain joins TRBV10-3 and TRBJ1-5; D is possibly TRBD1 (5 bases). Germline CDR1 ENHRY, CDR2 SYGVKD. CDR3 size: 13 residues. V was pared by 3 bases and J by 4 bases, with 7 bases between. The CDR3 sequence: CAISDRENQPQHF. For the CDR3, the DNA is TGTGCCATCAGTGACAGGGAGAATCAGCCCCAGCATTTT.

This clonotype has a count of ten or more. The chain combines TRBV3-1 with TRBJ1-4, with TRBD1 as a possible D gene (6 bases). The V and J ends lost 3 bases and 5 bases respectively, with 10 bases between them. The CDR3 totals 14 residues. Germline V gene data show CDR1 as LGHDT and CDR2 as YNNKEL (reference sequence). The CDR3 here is CASSQRGSNEKLFF. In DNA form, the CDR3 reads TGTGCCAGCAGCCAGAGGGGGTCCAATGAAAAACTGTTTTTT.

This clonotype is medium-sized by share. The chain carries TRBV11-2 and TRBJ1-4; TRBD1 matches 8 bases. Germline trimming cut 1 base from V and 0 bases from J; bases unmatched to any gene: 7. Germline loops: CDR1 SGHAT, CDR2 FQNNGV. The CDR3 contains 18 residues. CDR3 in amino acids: CASSLVVRTGPTNEKLFF. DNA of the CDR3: TGTGCCAGCAGCTTAGTAGTGAGGACAGGGCCAACTAATGAAAAACTGTTTTTT.

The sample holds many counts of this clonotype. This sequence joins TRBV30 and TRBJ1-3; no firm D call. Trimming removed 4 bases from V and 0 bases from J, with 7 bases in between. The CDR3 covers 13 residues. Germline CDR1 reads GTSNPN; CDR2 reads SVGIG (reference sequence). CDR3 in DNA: TGTGCCTGGACAAGGGACTCTGGAAACACCATATATTTT. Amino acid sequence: CAWTRDSGNTIYF. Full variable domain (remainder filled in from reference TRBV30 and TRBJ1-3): SQTIHQWPATLVQPVGSPLSLECTVEGTSNPNLYWYRQAAGRGLQLLFYSVGIGQISSEVPQNLSASRPQDRQFILSSKKLLLSDSGFYLCAWTRDSGNTIYFGEGSWLTVV.